The 18 T cell receptor beta chains given below trace back to one sample, sequenced in a study of T cell responses to AZD1222 COVID-19 vaccine. Assay used: immunoSEQ multiplex PCR; TCRdb lists only in-frame clones, some missing. The sample consists of about 190,000 clones, about 94% of them appearing once. The sample in question was peripheral blood, obtained on day 0 of AZD1222 vaccination. The receptors here all came from an adult in good health.

The chain uses TRBV7-9 and TRBJ2-3, with no clear D. The CDR3 spans 14 residues. CDR1 is SEHNR, CDR2 FQNEAQ, per germline (reference sequence). Trimming cost V 2 bases and J 2 bases, with 8 bases left between them. The CDR3 region is CASSLTSTTDTQYF. CDR3 nucleotide sequence: TGTGCCAGCAGCTTAACCTCTACCACAGATACGCAGTATTTT. Combining the CDR3 with reference TRBV7-9 and TRBJ2-3 gives the whole variable domain DTGVSQNPRHKITKRGQNVTFRCDPISEHNRLYWYRQTLGQGPEFLTYFQNEAQLEKSRLLSDRFSAERPKGSFSTLEIQRTEQGDSAMYLCASSLTSTTDTQYFGPGTRLTVL.

The chain couples TRBV5-1 to TRBJ2-4; TRBD1 aligns across 10 bases. The CDR3 loop spans 16 amino acids. Germline V gene lookup returns CDR1 SGHRS and CDR2 YFSETQ. V trimming: 3 bases; J trimming: 2 bases; junction bases outside the gene matches: 5. The DNA of the CDR3 is TGCGCCAGCAGCTCCGGGACAGGGGTTTCCAAAAACATTCAGTACTTC. Translating it yields CASSSGTGVSKNIQYF.

The DNA of the CDR3 is TGTGCCAGCAGCCCTTTAGGGAGAGGTGTCCATGAGCAGTTCTTC. Amino acid sequence: CASSPLGRGVHEQFF. The gene calls are TRBV7-3 and TRBJ2-1; the D gene is possibly TRBD2 (5 bases). V was clipped by 5 bases and J by 8 bases, with 19 bases between them. This CDR3 comprises 15 residues. CDR1 SGHTA and CDR2 FQGTGA come from the germline V gene.

The chain employs TRBV3-1 (or the pseudogene TRBV3-2) and TRBJ2-7; 10 nucleotides match TRBD1. V was clipped by 4 bases and J by 2 bases; unmatched bases: 5. Germline CDR1 and CDR2: LGHDT and YNNKEL (reference sequence). The CDR3 contains 15 residues. This CDR3 is CASSPSGTGAYEQYF. DNA of the CDR3: TGTGCCAGCAGCCCATCCGGGACAGGGGCCTACGAGCAGTACTTC.

This chain joins TRBV2 and TRBJ2-2; D is unclear. From germline, CDR1 is SNHLY and CDR2 FYNNEI. V lost 4 bases to trimming and J lost 1 base, with 13 bases between them. This CDR3 region has 16 residues. The CDR3 DNA is TGTGCCAGCAGTGCCCTCGGACGGAAGAACACCGGGGAGCTGTTTTTT. This sequence encodes CASSALGRKNTGELFF.

This sequence joins TRBV6-5 and TRBJ1-1, with 7 bases matching TRBD1. Unmatched junction bases numbered 2, after V lost 2 bases and J lost 8 bases. The germline V gene encodes CDR1 MNHEY and CDR2 SVGAGI. The CDR3 is 12 amino acids. CDR3 amino acids: CASSYPDREAFF. The CDR3 DNA is TGTGCCAGCAGTTACCCGGACAGGGAAGCTTTCTTT.

About this clone itself: Additional DNA sequences in this sample encode the identical CDR3. The J gene is TRBJ1-5, the V gene TRBV6-1; perhaps TRBD1 as D (5 bases). The V end was cut by 3 bases, the J end by 2 bases, with 5 bases between. The germline gives CDR1 MNHNS, CDR2 SASEGT. The CDR3 extends over 13 amino acids. The CDR3 region has the DNA TGTGCCAGCAGTGACAGGGGCAATCAGCCCCAGCATTTT. Protein: CASSDRGNQPQHF.

The chain carries TRBV24-1 and TRBJ2-7; TRBD1 matches 8 bases. CDR3 length: 13 residues. The V and J ends lost 5 bases and 7 bases, in that order; junction bases with no gene match: 6. The germline V gene encodes CDR1 KGHDR and CDR2 SFDVKD. CDR3 sequence reads: CATSGQGMREQYF. DNA for the CDR3: TGTGCCACCAGTGGACAGGGGATGAGGGAGCAGTACTTC.

The rearrangement joins TRBV5-1 to TRBJ2-7; possibly TRBD2 for D (5 bases). This CDR3 comprises 14 residues. CDR1 and CDR2 from the germline V gene are SGHRS and YFSETQ. V lost 7 bases, J lost 1 base, and 15 bases lay in between. The DNA for the CDR3 is TGCGCCAGCCGCCAGCTTCAGCGGTCCTACGAGCAGTACTTC. This sequence encodes CASRQLQRSYEQYF.

The CDR3 region has the DNA TGCGCCAGCAGCTCGGAAGGGACAGGGCTCGGCTACACCTTC. Translation gives CASSSEGTGLGYTF. This chain links TRBV5-1 with TRBJ1-2; 9 bases agree with TRBD1. After removal of 3 bases from V and 8 bases from J, the junction contained 8 bases not matched to a gene. The V gene's germline CDR1 is SGHRS and CDR2 YFSETQ. The CDR3 is 14 residues long.

In its sample, this clone was seen a few times. The V gene is TRBV6-1, the J gene TRBJ1-1; no clear D. The V and J ends lost 1 base and 8 bases respectively, with 11 bases between them. The CDR3 runs to 13 residues. Germline V lookup: CDR1 MNHNS, CDR2 SASEGT. This CDR3 is CASSEGPHREAFF. Written as DNA, the CDR3 is TGTGCCAGCAGTGAAGGGCCCCATAGAGAAGCTTTCTTT.

CDR3 in DNA: TGTGCCAGCAGTATGGGATATAATGAAAAACTGTTTTTT. Translating gives CASSMGYNEKLFF. V gene TRBV2 combines with J gene TRBJ1-4; D gene unclear. Trimming pared 5 bases from V and 4 bases from J, leaving 8 bases between. Germline CDR1 SNHLY, CDR2 FYNNEI. This CDR3 is built from 13 residues.

In this sample, this clone turned up once. The J gene is TRBJ2-7, the V gene TRBV14, with D possibly matching TRBD2 (6 bases). Trimming stripped 4 bases from V and 7 bases from J, with 14 bases between. In germline, CDR1 is SGHDN, CDR2 FVKESK. The CDR3 extends over 13 amino acids. The CDR3 nucleotides read TGTGCCAGCAGCCCCGGGACTTGGGGGGAGCAGTACTTC. Protein: CASSPGTWGEQYF. Looking up the rest from reference TRBV14 and TRBJ2-7 gives the full variable domain: EAGVTQFPSHSVIEKGQTVTLRCDPISGHDNLYWYRRVMGKEIKFLLHFVKESKQDESGMPNNRFLAERTGGTYSTLKVQPAELEDSGVYFCASSPGTWGEQYFGPGTRLTVT.

The chain joins TRBV18 to TRBJ2-3, with TRBD2 identical over 12 bases. V lost 3 bases to trimming and J lost 5 bases; unmatched junction nucleotides: 9. The germline V gene encodes CDR1 KGHSH and CDR2 LQKENI. The CDR3 is made up of 17 amino acids. As DNA, the CDR3 is TGTGCCAGCTCACCCCGCCTAGCGGGAGGGGGAGGAGATACGCAGTATTTT. Protein product: CASSPRLAGGGGDTQYF. Complete variable domain (other parts from reference TRBV18 and TRBJ2-3): NAGVMQNPRHLVRRRGQEARLRCSPMKGHSHVYWYRQLPEEGLKFMVYLQKENIIDESGMPKERFSAEFPKEGPSILRIQQVVRGDSAAYFCASSPRLAGGGGDTQYFGPGTRLTVL.

CDR3 in amino acids: CASSMQAGTEAFF. CDR3 coding DNA: TGTGCCAGTAGTATGCAGGCTGGCACTGAAGCTTTCTTT. This chain uses TRBV19 with TRBJ1-1; D is unresolved. From germline, CDR1 is LNHDA and CDR2 SQIVND (reference sequence). The V gene lost 3 bases and the J gene lost 4 bases, with 9 bases spanning the gap. The CDR3 length is 13 residues.

J is TRBJ2-7 and V is TRBV27; TRBD2 aligns across 7 bases. The CDR3 contains 19 residues. The germline V gene has CDR1 MNHEY and CDR2 SMNVEV (reference sequence). Trimming cost V 4 bases and J 2 bases; bases outside gene matches: 20. CDR3 sequence: CASSSPRGSGPTNTYEQYF. DNA for the CDR3: TGTGCCAGCAGTTCCCCTCGCGGGAGCGGGCCCACAAACACCTACGAGCAGTACTTC.

DNA of the CDR3: TGTGCCAGCAGCTTAAGGGGGGAAACTGAAGCTTTCTTT. Protein sequence: CASSLRGETEAFF. The J gene is TRBJ1-1, the V gene TRBV7-3; D might be TRBD1 (5 bases). The ends were cut back, 1 base at V and 5 bases at J, with 8 bases in the middle. CDR1 and CDR2 from the germline V gene are SGHTA and FQGTGA. This CDR3 comprises 13 residues.

This clone was counted once. The V gene is TRBV27, the J gene TRBJ1-1; TRBD1 is a possible D gene (5 bases). The length of the CDR3 is 15 residues. Germline assignment: CDR1 MNHEY and CDR2 SMNVEV (reference sequence). V was cut by 2 bases and J by 5 bases, with 15 bases left in between. The CDR3 spells CASSLNGGSGTEAFF. The CDR3 DNA follows: TGTGCCAGCAGTTTAAACGGGGGTTCGGGGACTGAAGCTTTCTTT.